The clone carrying this T cell receptor (beta chain) showed up many times. Its target is unknown. V was shortened by 0 bases and J by 4 bases, with 15 bases between the two germline ends. From germline, CDR1 is DFQATT and CDR2 SNEGSKA (reference sequence). CDR3 length: 15 residues. The source of the sample is a study of T-cell reconstitution after alpha-beta-depleted transplantation in children. General observations from the study: Once a year had passed after transplant, T-cell counts and diversity came mostly from newly produced T cells. Several hundred expanded graft clones reportedly supplied alpha-beta T cells about two months after transplant. Where some patients showed high TCRbeta diversity at day 60, it came from recipient T cells and thymic progenitors that had survived.

The authors prepared the TCRbeta library with unique molecular identifiers. TCRdb re-called the PCR reads through MiXCR, storing one row per CDR3 protein. Of approximately 44,000 distinct CDR3 sequences detected, 5.5% to 7.5% appear once; the ten largest clones hold about 30%. This receptor was obtained from a female patient between 2 and 10 years old who had a stem cell transplant for aplastic anemia, so the T cells may come from the graft donor. This material consisted of PBMCs, mostly from graft donor cells, taken 60 days after TCRalphabeta/CD19-depleted stem cell transplant. The J gene is TRBJ1-2, the V gene TRBV20-1; D is possibly TRBD1 (5 bases). This CDR3 is CSARDLGTLGYGYTF. DNA for the CDR3: TGCAGTGCTAGAGATCTTGGGACTTTGGGCTATGGCTACACCTTC.